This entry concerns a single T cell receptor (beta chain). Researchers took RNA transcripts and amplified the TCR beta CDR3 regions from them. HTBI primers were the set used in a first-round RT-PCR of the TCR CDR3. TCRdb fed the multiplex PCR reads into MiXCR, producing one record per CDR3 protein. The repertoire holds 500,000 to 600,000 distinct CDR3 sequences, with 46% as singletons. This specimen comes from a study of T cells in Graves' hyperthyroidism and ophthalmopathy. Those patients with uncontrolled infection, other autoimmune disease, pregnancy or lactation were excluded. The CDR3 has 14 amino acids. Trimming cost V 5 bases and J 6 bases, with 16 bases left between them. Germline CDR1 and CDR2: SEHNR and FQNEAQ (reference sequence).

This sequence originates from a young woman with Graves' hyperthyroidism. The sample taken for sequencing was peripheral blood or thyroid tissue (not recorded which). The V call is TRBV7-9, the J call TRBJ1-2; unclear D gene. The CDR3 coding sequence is TGTGCCAGCAGCCAAGAAGGGCCCTCGGATGGCTACACCTTC. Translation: CASSQEGPSDGYTF.